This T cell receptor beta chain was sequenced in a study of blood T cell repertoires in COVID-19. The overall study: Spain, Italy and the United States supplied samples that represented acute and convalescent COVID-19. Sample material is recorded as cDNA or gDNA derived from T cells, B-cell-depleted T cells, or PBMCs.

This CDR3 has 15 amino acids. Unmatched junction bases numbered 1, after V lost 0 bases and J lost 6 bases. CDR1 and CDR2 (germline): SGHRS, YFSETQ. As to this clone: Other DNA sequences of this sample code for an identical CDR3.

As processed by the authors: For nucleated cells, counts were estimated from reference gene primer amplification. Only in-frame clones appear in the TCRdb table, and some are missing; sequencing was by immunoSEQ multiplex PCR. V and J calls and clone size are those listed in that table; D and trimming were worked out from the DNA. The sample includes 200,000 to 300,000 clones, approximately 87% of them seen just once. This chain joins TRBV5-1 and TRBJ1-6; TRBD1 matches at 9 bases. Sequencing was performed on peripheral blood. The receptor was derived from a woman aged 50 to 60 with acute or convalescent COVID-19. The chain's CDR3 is CASSLVTGGNSPLHF. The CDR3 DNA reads TGCGCCAGCAGCTTGGTGACAGGGGGTAATTCACCCCTCCACTTT.